What follows are 22 T cell receptor beta chains derived from one specimen sequenced in a study of neoadjuvant nivolumab and ipilimumab in lung cancer. Clones were sequenced by immunoSEQ multiplex PCR, and TCRdb holds only the in-frame ones, with some missing. The table has about 25,000 clones, 82% seen once. The sequencing used tumor tissue, collected after neoadjuvant nivolumab, alone or with ipilimumab, at or shortly before surgery. These TCRs come from an adult with non-small cell lung cancer.

The CDR3 DNA reads TGTGCCAGCAGCTTAGCTTTGGAGGGGGAACAGCATTTT. Encoded protein: CASSLALEGEQHF. This rearrangement joins TRBV7-6 to TRBJ1-5; maybe TRBD1 (6 bases). Germline loops: CDR1 SGHVS, CDR2 FNYEAQ. Trimming left V 0 bases short and J 13 bases short, with 13 bases between. The CDR3 is 13 residues long.

This rearrangement joins TRBV6-1 to TRBJ2-7; D is unclear. CDR3 length equals 13 residues. Trimming took 0 bases from V and 11 from J, leaving 14 bases between them. The germline V gene has CDR1 MNHNS and CDR2 SASEGT. The CDR3 spells CASSEAGIFEEYF. The DNA of the CDR3 is TGTGCCAGCAGTGAAGCGGGGATATTTGAGGAGTACTTC.

This clone was recorded only once. The J gene is TRBJ1-1, the V gene TRBV6-6; 8 nucleotides align to TRBD1. V was pared by 6 bases and J by 6 bases, with 15 bases of the junction left unmatched. The CDR3 spans 16 residues. Germline-derived CDR1 and CDR2 are MNHNY and SVGAGI (reference sequence). This CDR3 is CASSSGQVRLGAEAFF. CDR3 nucleotide sequence: TGTGCCAGCAGCTCGGGACAGGTCCGTCTTGGGGCTGAAGCTTTCTTT.

The chain joins TRBV7-6 to TRBJ2-5; 7 nucleotides align to TRBD1. Germline V CDR1 and CDR2: SGHVS, FNYEAQ. The CDR3 contains 15 residues. Trimming cost V 4 bases and J 1 base; bases outside gene matches: 6. Written as DNA, the CDR3 is TGTGCCAGCAGCTACGAACAGGGGCCCCAAGAGACCCAGTACTTC. Translating gives CASSYEQGPQETQYF.

The rearrangement joins TRBV5-1 to TRBJ2-6; possibly TRBD1 for D (6 bases). V gave up 6 bases and J gave up 4 bases, with 17 bases separating them. CDR3 length: 16 amino acids. CDR1 and CDR2 from the germline V gene are SGHRS and YFSETQ. DNA of the CDR3: TGCGCCAGCAAACGACAGGAGCTGATCGGGGCCAACGTCCTGACTTTC. This gives the protein CASKRQELIGANVLTF.

V gene TRBV5-1 combines with J gene TRBJ2-5; TRBD2 aligns across 11 bases. This CDR3 has 15 residues. Trimming took 7 bases from V and 9 from J; bases not matched to a gene: 14. CDR1 is SGHRS and CDR2 is YFSETQ in the germline V gene. CDR3 sequence: CASGWELAGVLAQYF. CDR3 DNA: TGCGCCAGCGGCTGGGAACTAGCGGGAGTCTTGGCCCAGTACTTC. The whole variable domain, filled in from reference TRBV5-1 and TRBJ2-5, reads KAGVTQTPRYLIKTRGQQVTLSCSPISGHRSVSWYQQTPGQGLQFLFEYFSETQRNKGNFPGRFSGRQFSNSRSEMNVSTLELGDSALYLCASGWELAGVLAQYFGPGTRLLVL.

J is TRBJ1-1 and V is TRBV5-1; D perhaps matches TRBD1 (5 bases). This CDR3 contains 15 residues. Between the trimmed V and J ends, which lost 0 bases and 1 base, there was a span of 10 bases. Germline CDR1 is SGHRS and CDR2 is YFSETQ. CDR3 protein: CASSLEGHKNTEAFF. CDR3 bases: TGCGCCAGCAGCTTGGAAGGACACAAGAACACTGAAGCTTTCTTT.

The chain has TRBV18 and TRBJ2-3; D remains ambiguous. CDR3 length: 13 amino acids. CDR1 is KGHSH and CDR2 is LQKENI in the germline V gene. Trimming stripped 3 bases from V and 2 bases from J, with 6 bases between. CDR3 sequence: CASSPSPTDTQYF. As DNA, the CDR3 is TGTGCCAGCTCACCTTCCCCCACAGATACGCAGTATTTT. The full variable domain, in which reference TRBV18 and TRBJ2-3 provide the parts outside the CDR3, is NAGVMQNPRHLVRRRGQEARLRCSPMKGHSHVYWYRQLPEEGLKFMVYLQKENIIDESGMPKERFSAEFPKEGPSILRIQQVVRGDSAAYFCASSPSPTDTQYFGPGTRLTVL.

The gene calls are TRBV18 and TRBJ2-7, with 11 nucleotides matching TRBD2. The V segment lost 1 base and the J segment 0 bases; nucleotides outside the gene matches: 2. Germline assignment: CDR1 KGHSH and CDR2 LQKENI. The CDR3 extends over 16 amino acids. Here the CDR3 reads CASSPLTSGSSYEQYF. In nucleotides, the CDR3 is TGTGCCAGCTCACCACTCACTAGCGGGAGCTCCTACGAGCAGTACTTC.

The V gene is TRBV7-8, the J gene TRBJ2-1; 7 nucleotides agree with TRBD2. The CDR3 contains 15 residues. The germline V gene encodes CDR1 SGHVS and CDR2 FQNEAQ. V trimming: 5 bases; J trimming: 2 bases; junction bases outside the gene matches: 6. The CDR3 here is CASSARETAYNEQFF. The CDR3 DNA reads TGTGCCAGCAGCGCGCGGGAGACCGCCTACAATGAGCAGTTCTTC.

This chain uses TRBV5-1 with TRBJ2-7; D gene uncertain. Per germline, CDR1 SGHRS and CDR2 YFSETQ. V was pared by 5 bases and J by 0 bases, with 15 bases between. The CDR3 covers 15 residues. This CDR3 reads CASSPVLVTSYEQYF. CDR3 DNA: TGCGCCAGCAGTCCCGTCCTGGTAACCTCCTACGAGCAGTACTTC.

V usage is TRBV6-1 and J usage is TRBJ2-1; 8 bases line up with TRBD2. The CDR3 has 15 residues. CDR1 and CDR2 from the germline V gene are MNHNS and SASEGT. V gave up 3 bases and J gave up 2 bases; unmatched junction bases: 3. The CDR3 nucleotides read TGTGCCAGCAGTGACACGGGAGGGCCCTACAATGAGCAGTTCTTC. Its translation is CASSDTGGPYNEQFF.

This clone was recorded once. The chain uses TRBV6-5 and TRBJ2-3; D is unresolved. The CDR3 totals 13 residues. Germline CDR1 and CDR2: MNHEY and SVGAGI. V was clipped by 0 bases and J by 5 bases, with 6 bases between them. In DNA, the CDR3 is TGTGCCAGCAGTTACTCTGGGGTAGATACGCAGTATTTT. Amino acid sequence: CASSYSGVDTQYF.

The V call is TRBV7-6, the J call TRBJ2-7, with TRBD1 as a possible D gene (6 bases). Germline V gene lookup returns CDR1 SGHVS and CDR2 FNYEAQ. This CDR3 has 17 residues. The V and J ends lost 0 bases and 0 bases respectively, with 15 bases between them. This chain's CDR3 is CASSLALTWDNSYEQYF. The CDR3 nucleotides are TGTGCCAGCAGCTTAGCGCTAACCTGGGACAACTCCTACGAGCAGTACTTC.

This clone was seen more than once but under ten times. J is TRBJ1-1 and V is TRBV9; 9 nucleotides line up with TRBD1. The CDR3 is made up of 14 amino acids. V lost 3 bases, J lost 5 bases, and 5 bases stayed unmatched. Germline assignment: CDR1 SGDLS and CDR2 YYNGEE. CDR3 sequence: CASSEGTGLTEAFF. CDR3 in DNA: TGTGCCAGCAGCGAGGGGACAGGGCTAACTGAAGCTTTCTTT.

This rearrangement joins TRBV30 to TRBJ1-4; tentative D call: TRBD1 (6 bases). CDR1 is GTSNPN, CDR2 SVGIG, per germline (reference sequence). The CDR3 is 13 residues long. Between the trimmed V and J ends, which lost 3 bases and 4 bases, there was a span of 9 bases. This CDR3 is CAWRLQGNEKLFF. The CDR3 region has the DNA TGTGCCTGGAGGTTACAGGGTAATGAAAAACTGTTTTTT.

The V gene is TRBV7-9, the J gene TRBJ2-7; 10 bases are shared with TRBD2. J was trimmed by 6 bases and V by 5 bases; bases with no gene match: 13. The germline V gene has CDR1 SEHNR and CDR2 FQNEAQ (reference sequence). The CDR3 length is 16 residues. The CDR3 bases are TGTGCCAGCAGCCCCCCTTTAGCGGGAGGTTCGGGCGAGCAGTACTTC. This codes for CASSPPLAGGSGEQYF.

V and J are TRBV30 and TRBJ2-7, with D possibly called TRBD1 or TRBD2 (5 bases each). The CDR3 is 14 residues long. The V end was cut by 0 bases, the J end by 3 bases, with 12 bases between. Germline loops: CDR1 GTSNPN, CDR2 SVGIG (reference sequence). The CDR3 loop is CAWSVGFGGYEQYF. The CDR3 DNA reads TGTGCCTGGAGTGTAGGATTTGGGGGCTACGAGCAGTACTTC.

The rearrangement links TRBV10-2 to TRBJ2-1; D gene unclear. This CDR3 has 13 amino acids. Trimming shortened V by 1 base and J by 7 bases, and 8 bases separated the two germline ends. The germline CDR1 and CDR2 sequences are WSHSY and SAAADI. The CDR3 nucleotides are TGCGCCAGCAGTGAGTATCAGCTTAATGAGCAGTTCTTC. It encodes CASSEYQLNEQFF.

The chain joins TRBV5-1 to TRBJ1-1; 9 bases line up with TRBD1. Trimming at V came to 5 bases and at J to 6 bases, leaving 5 bases not matched to a gene. The CDR3 has 13 residues. Looked up from germline, CDR1 is SGHRS and CDR2 is YFSETQ. CDR3 in amino acids: CASRHGQGSEAFF. The CDR3 coding sequence is TGCGCCAGCAGACACGGACAGGGGTCTGAAGCTTTCTTT.

The rearrangement links TRBV30 to TRBJ1-3; 8 bases agree with TRBD1. V was pared by 0 bases and J by 1 base, with 8 bases of the junction left unmatched. The CDR3 runs 17 residues. In germline, CDR1 is GTSNPN, CDR2 SVGIG (reference sequence). The CDR3 DNA reads TGTGCCTGGAGTGTGGGCACAGGGGGAATTTCTGGAAACACCATATATTTT. It specifies CAWSVGTGGISGNTIYF.

The sample holds one count of this clone. The chain is built from TRBV28 and TRBJ1-3; weak D call: TRBD1 (5 bases). Germline V gene lookup returns CDR1 MDHEN and CDR2 SYDVKM. There are 15 residues in the CDR3. The ends were cut back, 11 bases at V and 1 base at J, with 18 bases in the middle. The CDR3 bases are TGTGCCGTCACCCGGGACGGGTCGTCTGGAAACACCATATATTTT. Amino acid sequence: CAVTRDGSSGNTIYF.